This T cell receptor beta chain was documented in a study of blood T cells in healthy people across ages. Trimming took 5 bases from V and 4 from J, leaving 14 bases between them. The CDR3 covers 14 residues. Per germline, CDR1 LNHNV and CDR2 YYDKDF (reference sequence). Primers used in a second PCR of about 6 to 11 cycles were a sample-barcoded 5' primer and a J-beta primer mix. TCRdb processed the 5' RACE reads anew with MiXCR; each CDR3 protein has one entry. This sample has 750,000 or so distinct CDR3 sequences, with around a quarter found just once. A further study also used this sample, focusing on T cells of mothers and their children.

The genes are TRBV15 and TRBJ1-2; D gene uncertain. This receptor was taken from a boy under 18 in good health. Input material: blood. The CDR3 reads CATSSPEESYGYTF. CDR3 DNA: TGTGCCACCAGCTCCCCAGAGGAAAGCTATGGCTACACCTTC.